This T cell receptor beta chain appears in the sequencing data of a study of vaccination and CD4 T cells after COVID-19. Across the study: Convalescent donors totaled six males and four females, including two who were Hispanic. Overlapping spike peptides of SARS-CoV-2, HCoV-NL63, HCoV-OC43 and HCoV-229E stimulated the cells.

Cultured CD4+ T-cell DNA underwent Oncomine TCR Beta short-read sequencing. TCRdb re-called the PCR reads with MiXCR, one entry per CDR3 protein. The sample includes some 10,000 distinct CDR3 sequences, 66% of them seen just once. The count of this clonotype is one. Its antigen is not identified. Treatment reported: approximately nine-day PBMC culture with coronavirus spike peptide pools or control peptides (ViraFEST assay). The clonotype was recovered from a human donor who had recovered from COVID-19. The sample consisted of CD4+ T cells from blood, cultured in vitro.

CDR3 sequence: CASSLNVYNEQFF. The CDR3 coding sequence is TGTGCCAGCAGTTTAAACGTCTACAATGAGCAGTTCTTC. The chain carries TRBV27 and TRBJ2-1; D gene uncertain. The germline CDR1 and CDR2 sequences are MNHEY and SMNVEV (reference sequence). Trimming shortened V by 2 bases and J by 3 bases, and 5 bases separated the two germline ends. This CDR3 has 13 amino acids.